A single sample is the source of the 17 T cell receptor beta chains below, sequenced in a study of immune evolution from preneoplasia to lung adenocarcinoma. The assay was immunoSEQ multiplex PCR, and TCRdb's table has in-frame clones only and misses some. The data show fewer than 4,500 clones, with less than 60% seen just once and about 6.6% held by the top ten. Sequences were obtained from FFPE normal lung tissue adjacent to the tumor. The receptors were sampled from a person aged 50-59 years with lung adenocarcinoma.

The J gene is TRBJ2-1, the V gene TRBV23-1, with D possibly matching TRBD2 (5 bases). TRBV23-1 is noted as an ORF with a role that remains uncertain. Trimming pared 0 bases from V and 1 base from J, leaving 19 bases between. This CDR3 is built from 19 residues. The CDR3 nucleotides read TGCGCCAGCAGTCAATCGAGAAGGGCGACTAAGGGATCCTACAATGAGCAGTTCTTC. Translation: CASSQSRRATKGSYNEQFF.

The gene calls are TRBV5-4 and TRBJ2-2; the match to TRBD2 covers 10 bases. V trimming: 2 bases; J trimming: 4 bases; junction bases outside the gene matches: 2. The CDR3 runs 15 residues. Germline V gene sequence: CDR1 SGHNT, CDR2 YYREEE (reference sequence). The CDR3 protein is CASSFWTSGTGELFF. CDR3 in DNA: TGTGCCAGCAGCTTCTGGACTAGCGGCACCGGGGAGCTGTTTTTT.

This clone was observed a handful of times. The chain has TRBV19 and TRBJ2-3; D remains ambiguous. This CDR3 contains 13 residues. Germline V lookup: CDR1 LNHDA, CDR2 SQIVND (reference sequence). Trimming stripped 4 bases from V and 1 base from J, with 6 bases between. CDR3 in amino acids: CASSTLRTDTQYF. In DNA form, the CDR3 reads TGTGCCAGTAGTACCCTCCGCACAGATACGCAGTATTTT.

This clone was seen only a few times. The chain carries TRBV5-1 and TRBJ2-2; the match to TRBD1 covers 8 bases. The V segment lost 4 bases and the J segment 6 bases; nucleotides outside the gene matches: 5. There are 14 residues in the CDR3. Germline V gene sequence: CDR1 SGHRS, CDR2 YFSETQ. This CDR3 is CASSKGQVPGELFF. CDR3 nucleotides: TGCGCCAGCAGCAAGGGACAGGTCCCCGGGGAGCTGTTTTTT.

The V and J genes are TRBV6-6 and TRBJ1-5; D is unclear. CDR1 is MNHNY and CDR2 is SVGAGI in the germline V gene (reference sequence). The V gene lost 6 bases and the J gene lost 3 bases, with 9 bases spanning the gap. This CDR3 has 13 amino acids. CDR3 amino acids: CASRDKNNQPQHF. CDR3 nucleotides: TGTGCCAGCAGAGACAAGAACAATCAGCCCCAGCATTTT.

This chain links TRBV5-1 with TRBJ1-2; D not resolved. CDR1 SGHRS and CDR2 YFSETQ come from the germline V gene. V lost 0 bases, J lost 0 bases, and 9 bases lay in between. This CDR3 has 15 residues. The CDR3 is CASSLDEESNYGYTF. CDR3 DNA: TGCGCCAGCAGCTTGGATGAGGAGTCTAACTATGGCTACACCTTC.

The genes are TRBV30 and TRBJ2-7; TRBD2 aligns across 8 bases. V shed 0 bases and J 2 bases; nucleotides not matched to a gene: 3. The CDR3 contains 14 residues. Germline V CDR1 and CDR2: GTSNPN, SVGIG (reference sequence). CDR3 sequence: CAWSVPGGAYEQYF. In nucleotides, the CDR3 is TGTGCCTGGAGTGTCCCCGGGGGGGCCTACGAGCAGTACTTC.

The chain carries TRBV6-6 and TRBJ2-7; D is undetermined. The ends were cut back, 2 bases at V and 2 bases at J, with 10 bases in the middle. Germline CDR1 reads MNHNY; CDR2 reads SVGAGI (reference sequence). The CDR3 length is 14 residues. The CDR3 coding sequence is TGTGCCAGCAGTTACGATGACACGGCCTACGAGCAGTACTTC. This translates into CASSYDDTAYEQYF.

This sequence joins TRBV11-2 and TRBJ2-7; 7 positions agree with TRBD1. Germline trimming cut 5 bases from V and 4 bases from J; bases unmatched to any gene: 2. Germline assignment: CDR1 SGHAT and CDR2 FQNNGV. The CDR3 spans 12 residues. In DNA, the CDR3 is TGTGCCAGCAGCGAACAGGGGTACGAGCAGTACTTC. The encoded protein is CASSEQGYEQYF.

The chain recombines TRBV5-1 with TRBJ2-1; 11 bases fit TRBD2. J was trimmed by 4 bases and V by 4 bases; bases with no gene match: 1. The V gene's germline CDR1 is SGHRS and CDR2 YFSETQ. The CDR3 has 14 residues. The CDR3 sequence is CASSASGGYNEQFF. In DNA, the CDR3 is TGCGCCAGCAGCGCTAGCGGGGGGTACAATGAGCAGTTCTTC.

This clone turned up a few times. The chain couples TRBV28 to TRBJ2-7, with 7 bases that match TRBD1. This CDR3 has 13 residues. Germline CDR1 and CDR2: MDHEN and SYDVKM. J was trimmed by 5 bases and V by 6 bases; bases with no gene match: 7. Here the CDR3 reads CASSGTVLNEQYF. CDR3 coding DNA: TGTGCCAGCAGCGGGACAGTTTTGAACGAGCAGTACTTC.

V is TRBV4-1 and J is TRBJ2-7, with 8 positions matching TRBD1. There are 15 residues in the CDR3. With 4 bases clipped from V and 1 base from J, the junction kept 6 bases outside the gene matches. Germline CDR1 MGHRA, CDR2 YSYEKL. The CDR3 bases are TGCGCCAGCAGCCCTAAACGGGACAGGTCCTACGAGCAGTACTTC. This gives the protein CASSPKRDRSYEQYF.

The J gene is TRBJ1-1, the V gene TRBV5-4, with D unresolved. This CDR3 region has 13 residues. V gave up 1 base and J gave up 0 bases, with 4 bases separating them. In germline, CDR1 is SGHNT, CDR2 YYREEE (reference sequence). The CDR3: CASSLTMNTEAFF. In DNA, the CDR3 is TGTGCCAGCAGCTTGACAATGAACACTGAAGCTTTCTTT.

The chain has TRBV6-5 and TRBJ2-7, with D perhaps matching TRBD2 (5 bases). Trimming took off 6 bases at V and 2 bases at J, with 17 bases between the two ends. There are 15 residues in the CDR3. The germline V gene has CDR1 MNHEY and CDR2 SVGAGI. CDR3 sequence reads: CASSPPTGSTYEQYF. In DNA, the CDR3 is TGTGCCAGCAGCCCCCCCACGGGGTCGACCTACGAGCAGTACTTC.

V usage is TRBV19 and J usage is TRBJ1-1; D not certain. V was pared by 3 bases and J by 3 bases, with 11 bases between. The CDR3 is 14 residues long. CDR1 and CDR2 from the germline V gene are LNHDA and SQIVND (reference sequence). The CDR3 DNA follows: TGTGCCAGTAGTATTAACCGGTGGGACACTGAAGCTTTCTTT. It specifies CASSINRWDTEAFF.

The chain carries TRBV15 and TRBJ1-3, with D unresolved. V was pared by 0 bases and J by 0 bases, with 6 bases between. The CDR3 is made up of 15 amino acids. Germline V CDR1 and CDR2: LNHNV, YYDKDF (reference sequence). The CDR3 region is CATSRDPYSGNTIYF. The CDR3 DNA reads as TGTGCCACCAGCAGAGATCCCTACTCTGGAAACACCATATATTTT. Full variable domain (outside the CDR3, taken from reference TRBV15 and TRBJ1-3): DAMVIQNPRYQVTQFGKPVTLSCSQTLNHNVMYWYQQKSSQAPKLLFHYYDKDFNNEADTPDNFQSRRPNTSFCFLDIRSPGLGDTAMYLCATSRDPYSGNTIYFGEGSWLTVV.

The chain joins TRBV14 to TRBJ2-1; the D is unclear. CDR3 length: 11 residues. V was shortened by 3 bases and J by 3 bases, with 0 bases between the two germline ends. Germline CDR1 SGHDN, CDR2 FVKESK. CDR3 DNA sequence: TGTGCCAGCAGCCACTACAATGAGCAGTTCTTC. Translation: CASSHYNEQFF.